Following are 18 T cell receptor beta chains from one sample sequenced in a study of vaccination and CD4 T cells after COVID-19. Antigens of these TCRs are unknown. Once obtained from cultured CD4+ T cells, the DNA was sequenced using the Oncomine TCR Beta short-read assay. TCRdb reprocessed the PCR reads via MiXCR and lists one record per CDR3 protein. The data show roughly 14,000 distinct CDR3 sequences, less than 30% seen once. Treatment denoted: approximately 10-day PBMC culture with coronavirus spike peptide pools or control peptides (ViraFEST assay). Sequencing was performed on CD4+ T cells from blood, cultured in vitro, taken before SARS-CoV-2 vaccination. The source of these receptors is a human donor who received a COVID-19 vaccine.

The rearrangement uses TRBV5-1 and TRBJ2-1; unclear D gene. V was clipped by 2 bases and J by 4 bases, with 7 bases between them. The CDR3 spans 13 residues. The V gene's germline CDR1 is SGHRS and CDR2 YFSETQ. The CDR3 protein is CASSFEPYNEQFF. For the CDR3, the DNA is TGCGCCAGCAGCTTTGAACCTTACAATGAGCAGTTCTTC.

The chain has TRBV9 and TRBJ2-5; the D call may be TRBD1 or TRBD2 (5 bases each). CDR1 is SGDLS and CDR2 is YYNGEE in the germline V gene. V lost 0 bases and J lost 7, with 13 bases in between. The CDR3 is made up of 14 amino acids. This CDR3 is CASSVGDHPGTQYF. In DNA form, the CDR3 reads TGTGCCAGCAGCGTAGGGGACCACCCGGGGACCCAGTACTTC.

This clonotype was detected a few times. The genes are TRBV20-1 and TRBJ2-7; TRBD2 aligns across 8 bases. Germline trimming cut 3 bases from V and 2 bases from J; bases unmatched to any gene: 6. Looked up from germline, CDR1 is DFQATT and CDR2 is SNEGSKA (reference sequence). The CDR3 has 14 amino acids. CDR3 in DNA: TGCAGTGCTAGGGCTAGCGGGCAGACCTACGAGCAGTACTTC. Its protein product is CSARASGQTYEQYF.

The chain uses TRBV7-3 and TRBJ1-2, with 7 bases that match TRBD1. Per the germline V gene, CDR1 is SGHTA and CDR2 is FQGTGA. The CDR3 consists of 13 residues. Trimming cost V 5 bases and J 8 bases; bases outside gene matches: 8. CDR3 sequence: CASSPQGEKGYTF. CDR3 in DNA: TGTGCCAGCAGCCCCCAGGGGGAGAAGGGCTACACCTTC.

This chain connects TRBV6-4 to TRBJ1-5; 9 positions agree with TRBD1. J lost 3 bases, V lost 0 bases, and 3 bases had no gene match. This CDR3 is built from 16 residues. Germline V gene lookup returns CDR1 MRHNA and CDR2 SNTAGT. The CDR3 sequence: CASSDSQGAINQPQHF. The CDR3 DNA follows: TGTGCCAGCAGTGACTCACAGGGGGCGATCAATCAGCCCCAGCATTTT.

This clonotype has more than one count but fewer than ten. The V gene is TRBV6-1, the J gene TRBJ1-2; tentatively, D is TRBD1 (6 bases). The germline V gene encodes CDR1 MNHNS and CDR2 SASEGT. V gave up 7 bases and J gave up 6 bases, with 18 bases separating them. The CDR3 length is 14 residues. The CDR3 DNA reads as TGTGCCAGCACTTCGGGACACCCGGGTGATGGCTACACCTTC. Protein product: CASTSGHPGDGYTF.

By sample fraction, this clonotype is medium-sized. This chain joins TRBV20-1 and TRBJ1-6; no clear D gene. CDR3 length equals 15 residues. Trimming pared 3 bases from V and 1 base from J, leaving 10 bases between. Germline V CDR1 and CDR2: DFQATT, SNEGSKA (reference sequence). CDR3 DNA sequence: TGCAGTGCTAGCAGTGCGGGTTCCTATAATTCACCCCTCCACTTT. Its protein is CSASSAGSYNSPLHF.

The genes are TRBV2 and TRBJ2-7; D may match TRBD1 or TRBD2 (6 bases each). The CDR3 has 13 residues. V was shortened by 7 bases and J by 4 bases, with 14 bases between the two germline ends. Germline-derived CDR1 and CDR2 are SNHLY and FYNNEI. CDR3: CASKAEGVYEQYF. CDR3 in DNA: TGTGCCAGCAAGGCGGAGGGGGTATACGAGCAGTACTTC.

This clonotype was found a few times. The CDR3 coding sequence is TGTGCCAGCAGTGACATCGGACTATACTACGAGCAGTACTTC. Amino acid sequence: CASSDIGLYYEQYF. The gene calls are TRBV6-1 and TRBJ2-7; D perhaps matches TRBD2 (6 bases). The CDR3 spans 14 residues. Germline lookup yields CDR1 MNHNS and CDR2 SASEGT. Trimming took off 3 bases at V and 3 bases at J, with 12 bases between the two ends.

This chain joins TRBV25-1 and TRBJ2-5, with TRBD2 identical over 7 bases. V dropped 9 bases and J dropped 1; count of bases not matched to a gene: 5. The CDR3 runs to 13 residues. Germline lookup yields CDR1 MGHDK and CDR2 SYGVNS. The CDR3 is CAREGTTQETQYF. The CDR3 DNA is TGTGCCAGAGAAGGGACTACCCAAGAGACCCAGTACTTC.

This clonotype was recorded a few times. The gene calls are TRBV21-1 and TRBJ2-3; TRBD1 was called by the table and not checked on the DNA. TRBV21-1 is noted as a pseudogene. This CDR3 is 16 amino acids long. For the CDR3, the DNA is TGTGCCAGCAGCACGAGGGACAGGGGGAGGGCAGATACGCAGTATTTT. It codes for CASSTRDRGRADTQYF.

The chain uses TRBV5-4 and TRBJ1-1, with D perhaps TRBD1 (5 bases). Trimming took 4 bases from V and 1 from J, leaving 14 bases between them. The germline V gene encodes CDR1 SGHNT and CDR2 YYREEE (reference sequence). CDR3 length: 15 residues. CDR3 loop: CASSPPRDKNTEAFF. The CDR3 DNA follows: TGTGCCAGCAGCCCACCCAGGGATAAGAACACTGAAGCTTTCTTT. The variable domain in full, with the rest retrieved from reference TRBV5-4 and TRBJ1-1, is ETGVTQSPTHLIKTRGQQVTLRCSSQSGHNTVSWYQQALGQGPQFIFQYYREEENGRGNFPPRFSGLQFPNYSSELNVNALELDDSALYLCASSPPRDKNTEAFFGQGTRLTVV.

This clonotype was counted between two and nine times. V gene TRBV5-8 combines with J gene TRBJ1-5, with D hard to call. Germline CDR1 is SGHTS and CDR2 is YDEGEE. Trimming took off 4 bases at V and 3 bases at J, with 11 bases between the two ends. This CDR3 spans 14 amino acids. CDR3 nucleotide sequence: TGTGCCAGCAGCACGGGAGTTTTCAATCAGCCCCAGCATTTT. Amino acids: CASSTGVFNQPQHF.

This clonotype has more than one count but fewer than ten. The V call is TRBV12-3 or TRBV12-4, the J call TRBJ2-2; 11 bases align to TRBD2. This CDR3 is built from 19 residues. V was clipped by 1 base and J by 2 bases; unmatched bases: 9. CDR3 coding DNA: TGTGCCAGCAGTTTAGTAGGAACTAGCGGGGGCCTAAACACCGGGGAGCTGTTTTTT. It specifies CASSLVGTSGGLNTGELFF.

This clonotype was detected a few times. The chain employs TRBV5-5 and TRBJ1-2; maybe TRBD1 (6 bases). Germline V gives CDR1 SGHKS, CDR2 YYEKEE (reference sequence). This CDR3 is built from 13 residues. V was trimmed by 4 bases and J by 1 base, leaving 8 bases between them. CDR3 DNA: TGTGCCAGCAGCGGACAGATTAACTATGGCTACACCTTC. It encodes CASSGQINYGYTF.

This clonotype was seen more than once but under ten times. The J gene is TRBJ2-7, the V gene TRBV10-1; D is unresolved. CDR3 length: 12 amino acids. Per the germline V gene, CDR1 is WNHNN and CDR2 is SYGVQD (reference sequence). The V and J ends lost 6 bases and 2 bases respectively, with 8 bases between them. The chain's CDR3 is CASSDGAYEQYF. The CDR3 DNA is TGCGCCAGCAGCGACGGAGCCTACGAGCAGTACTTC.

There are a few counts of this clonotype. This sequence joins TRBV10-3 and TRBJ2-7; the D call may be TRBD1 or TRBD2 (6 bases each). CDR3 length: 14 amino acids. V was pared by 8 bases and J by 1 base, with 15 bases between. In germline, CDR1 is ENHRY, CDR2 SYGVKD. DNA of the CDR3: TGTGCCATCGGAGGGGGGACTGAATCCTACGAGCAGTACTTC. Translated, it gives CAIGGGTESYEQYF.

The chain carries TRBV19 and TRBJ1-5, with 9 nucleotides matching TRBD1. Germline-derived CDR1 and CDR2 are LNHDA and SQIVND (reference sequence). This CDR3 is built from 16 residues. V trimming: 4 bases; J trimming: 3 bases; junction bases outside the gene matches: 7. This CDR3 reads CASSTIGTGSNQPQHF. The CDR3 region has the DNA TGTGCCAGTAGTACTATCGGGACAGGGTCCAATCAGCCCCAGCATTTT.